This TCR beta chain came from a study of blood T cell repertoires in COVID-19. V dropped 5 bases and J dropped 7 bases, with 15 bases sitting between them. The CDR3 runs to 13 residues. The V gene's germline CDR1 is LNHDA and CDR2 SQIVND (reference sequence). Participants were aged about 18 to 100 years from roughly 25 US areas. Donors were grouped by their self-reported clinical history. Recovery among Cohort 3 donors was established by two negative PCRs, clearance, or symptom resolution. In the original analysis: For nucleated cells, counts were estimated from reference gene primer amplification. Sequenced by immunoSEQ multiplex PCR; TCRdb stores in-frame clones only, minus some. The DNA gave D and trimming, while V, J and clone size come from that table. This sample yields 110,000 to 150,000 clones, of which approximately 90% are seen a single time; 4.3% belongs to the top ten.

The source material was PBMCs or T cells enriched from blood (not recorded which). The source of this sequence is a middle-aged man who had recovered from COVID-19. This chain uses TRBV19 with TRBJ2-7; D may be TRBD2 (5 bases). This chain's CDR3 is CASSLEGLGEQYF. DNA for the CDR3: TGTGCCAGTAGTCTCGAGGGTTTAGGGGAGCAGTACTTC.